This T cell receptor (beta chain) was sequenced for a study of a mutant IDH1 vaccine in newly diagnosed glioma. Time point given: baseline, week 1 (first vaccination visit). This sample's treatment: pre-vaccination baseline after standard-of-care therapy. The germline V and J ends were trimmed by 6 bases and 7 bases, with 12 bases remaining between them. The CDR3 length is 12 residues. Germline V gives CDR1 MNHNS, CDR2 SASEGT. TCRdb keeps only in-frame clones here, not all; method: immunoSEQ multiplex PCR. Of tens of thousands of clones listed, about four fifths are singletons. The TCR originated in a woman in her 50s with glioma. The sample was PBMCs, taken from a glioma patient treated with radiotherapy, temozolomide or both. V gene TRBV6-1 combines with J gene TRBJ2-5; no definite D call. CDR3 protein: CASREKGGTQYF. CDR3 DNA: TGTGCCAGCAGAGAGAAGGGTGGGACCCAGTACTTC.